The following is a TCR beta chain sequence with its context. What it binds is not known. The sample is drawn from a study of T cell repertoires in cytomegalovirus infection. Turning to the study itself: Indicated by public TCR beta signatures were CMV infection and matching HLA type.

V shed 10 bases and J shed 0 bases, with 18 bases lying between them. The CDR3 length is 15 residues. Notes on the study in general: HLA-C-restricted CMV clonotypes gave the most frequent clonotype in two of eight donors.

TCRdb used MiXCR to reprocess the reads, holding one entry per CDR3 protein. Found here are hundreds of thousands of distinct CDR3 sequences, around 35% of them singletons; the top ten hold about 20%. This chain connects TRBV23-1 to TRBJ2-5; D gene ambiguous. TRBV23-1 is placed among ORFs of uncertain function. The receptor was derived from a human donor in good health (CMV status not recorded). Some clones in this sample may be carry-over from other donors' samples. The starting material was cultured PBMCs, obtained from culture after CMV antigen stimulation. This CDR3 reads CATGLGLLYQETQYF. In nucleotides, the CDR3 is TGCGCCACCGGATTAGGGCTTCTGTACCAAGAGACCCAGTACTTC.